These 20 T cell receptor beta chains share one sample of origin, sequenced in a study of CD8+ T cells in alopecia areata. Sequencing templates came from extracted RNA that was reverse transcribed into cDNA. Clones were sequenced by immunoSEQ multiplex PCR, and TCRdb holds only the in-frame ones, with some missing. The table includes about 190,000 clones, 50% to 60% detected once. Described treatment: oral pan-JAK inhibitor, 5-10 mg twice daily. The specimen comprised CD4+ T cells sorted from blood, sampled at week 4, from a patient treated with tofacitinib. The receptors were sampled from a human donor with alopecia areata.

This clone appeared a single time. The chain recombines TRBV2 with TRBJ2-7; 7 bases line up with TRBD1. The J segment lost 0 bases and the V segment lost 7 bases, leaving 3 bases of the junction unmatched. The CDR3 sequence is 13 residues long. Germline V CDR1 and CDR2: SNHLY, FYNNEI. CDR3: CASKQGSSYEQYF. Here the CDR3 DNA reads TGTGCCAGCAAACAGGGGTCCTCCTACGAGCAGTACTTC.

The chain recombines TRBV28 with TRBJ2-7, with D unresolved. CDR3 length: 14 amino acids. Germline CDR1 is MDHEN and CDR2 is SYDVKM. V gave up 3 bases and J gave up 3 bases, with 12 bases separating them. CDR3 region: CASSFLRPRYEQYF. The CDR3 DNA sequence: TGTGCCAGCAGTTTTCTCCGGCCCCGCTACGAGCAGTACTTC.

A single count supports this clone. The chain links TRBV29-1 to TRBJ1-2, with D possibly matching TRBD1 (6 bases). Trimming shortened V by 7 bases and J by 4 bases, and 13 bases separated the two germline ends. Germline V gene lookup returns CDR1 SQVTM and CDR2 ANQGSEA. The CDR3 has 12 amino acids. CDR3 bases: TGCAGCGCAGGGGCACAAATCTATGGCTACACCTTC. Translated: CSAGAQIYGYTF.

In its sample, this clone was seen once. The rearrangement uses TRBV5-4 and TRBJ1-4; D is uncertain. Trimming shortened V by 4 bases and J by 8 bases, and 15 bases separated the two germline ends. The germline V gene has CDR1 SGHNT and CDR2 YYREEE (reference sequence). The CDR3 contains 14 residues. The CDR3 here is CASSGQDRREKLFF. Written as DNA, the CDR3 is TGTGCCAGCAGCGGCCAGGATAGGAGGGAAAAACTGTTTTTT. The whole variable domain, filled in from reference TRBV5-4 and TRBJ1-4, reads ETGVTQSPTHLIKTRGQQVTLRCSSQSGHNTVSWYQQALGQGPQFIFQYYREEENGRGNFPPRFSGLQFPNYSSELNVNALELDDSALYLCASSGQDRREKLFFGSGTQLSVL.

In its sample, this clone was seen a few times. The chain uses TRBV2 and TRBJ2-7; 12 bases agree with TRBD2. The ends lost 6 bases at V and 5 bases at J; junction bases unmatched: 8. Germline assignment: CDR1 SNHLY and CDR2 FYNNEI. This CDR3 contains 15 residues. The CDR3 nucleotides are TGTGCCAGCAGCCCGAGGACTAGCGGGATCAACGAGCAGTACTTC. This gives the protein CASSPRTSGINEQYF.

The V gene is TRBV18, the J gene TRBJ2-7; D gene unclear. Germline loops: CDR1 KGHSH, CDR2 LQKENI. With 3 bases removed from V and 2 bases from J, the gap between germline ends came to 11 bases. The CDR3 totals 14 residues. CDR3 DNA sequence: TGTGCCAGCTCACCTAACCCCGCGACCTACGAGCAGTACTTC. Protein: CASSPNPATYEQYF.

V usage is TRBV11-3 and J usage is TRBJ2-3; D might be TRBD2 (5 bases). The ends were cut back, 0 bases at V and 0 bases at J, with 7 bases in the middle. CDR3 length equals 15 residues. Germline loops: CDR1 SGHNT, CDR2 YENEEA. The DNA of the CDR3 is TGTGCCAGCAGCTTAGATCGCGGGAGCACAGATACGCAGTATTTT. Protein product: CASSLDRGSTDTQYF.

The chain combines TRBV30 with TRBJ1-5, with 8 bases identical to TRBD1. The CDR3 contains 14 residues. J was trimmed by 6 bases and V by 1 base; bases with no gene match: 5. CDR1 and CDR2 from the germline V gene are GTSNPN and SVGIG (reference sequence). CDR3 in amino acids: CAWSGYRGSQPQHF. In nucleotides, the CDR3 is TGTGCCTGGAGTGGCTACAGGGGGAGTCAGCCCCAGCATTTT.

The genes are TRBV14 and TRBJ2-7, with 8 nucleotides matching TRBD2. J gave up 0 bases and V 1 base, and 5 bases lay outside the gene matches. Germline V gene data show CDR1 as SGHDN and CDR2 as FVKESK. This CDR3 contains 16 residues. The CDR3: CASSQVQRGTSYEQYF. CDR3 coding DNA: TGTGCCAGCAGCCAAGTTCAGCGGGGGACCTCCTACGAGCAGTACTTC.

V gene TRBV7-2 combines with J gene TRBJ2-7; 9 bases map to TRBD1. With 5 bases clipped from V and 2 bases from J, the junction kept 4 bases outside the gene matches. The germline CDR1 and CDR2 sequences are SGHTA and FQGNSA. The CDR3 is made up of 14 amino acids. The CDR3 DNA reads TGTGCCAGCAGCATCCGGGACAGGGCCTACGAGCAGTACTTC. This translates into CASSIRDRAYEQYF.

The CDR3 DNA is TGTGCCTGGGAACGGGACAGGAACACTGAAGCTTTCTTT. Translated, it gives CAWERDRNTEAFF. This sequence joins TRBV30 and TRBJ1-1; 7 positions match TRBD1. Losses at the gene ends were 5 bases for V and 1 base for J; bases not matched to a gene: 4. Germline assignment: CDR1 GTSNPN and CDR2 SVGIG (reference sequence). The CDR3 length is 13 residues.

The chain carries TRBV4-3 and TRBJ2-7; maybe TRBD2 (6 bases). The ends were cut back, 0 bases at V and 2 bases at J, with 11 bases in the middle. This CDR3 is 15 amino acids long. Germline CDR1 and CDR2: LGHNA and YSLEER. In DNA, the CDR3 is TGCGCCAGCAGCCAAGAGGGCGGAGGGACCTACGAGCAGTACTTC. It encodes CASSQEGGGTYEQYF.

The chain joins TRBV28 to TRBJ2-1, with 9 bases fitting TRBD2. Germline CDR1 reads MDHEN; CDR2 reads SYDVKM. The CDR3 spans 14 residues. The V gene end was trimmed by 5 bases and the J gene end by 7 bases; junction bases not matched to a gene: 6. Here the CDR3 reads CASSPQSGRNEQFF. The CDR3 DNA is TGTGCCAGCAGTCCTCAAAGCGGGAGGAATGAGCAGTTCTTC. Looking up the rest from reference TRBV28 and TRBJ2-1 gives the full variable domain: DVKVTQSSRYLVKRTGEKVFLECVQDMDHENMFWYRQDPGLGLRLIYFSYDVKMKEKGDIPEGYSVSREKKERFSLILESASTNQTSMYLCASSPQSGRNEQFFGPGTRLTVL.

The chain is built from TRBV5-6 and TRBJ2-2, with a weak D call TRBD2 (5 bases). Germline V lookup: CDR1 SGHDT, CDR2 YYEEEE. Trimming took off 0 bases at V and 7 bases at J, with 10 bases between the two ends. The length of the CDR3 is 14 residues. CDR3 DNA sequence: TGTGCCAGCAGCTTGGTTGTAGGAGGCGGGGAGCTGTTTTTT. This codes for CASSLVVGGGELFF.

The chain employs TRBV9 and TRBJ2-5, with D possibly being TRBD1 (5 bases). Germline V gives CDR1 SGDLS, CDR2 YYNGEE. The CDR3 is made up of 14 amino acids. Between the trimmed V and J ends, which lost 0 bases and 8 bases, there was a span of 14 bases. CDR3 nucleotide sequence: TGTGCCAGCAGCGTAGACTACGGACACAGTACCCAGTACTTC. It encodes CASSVDYGHSTQYF.

The CDR3 DNA reads TGTGCCACCAACGGGAGGACAGGGAGCACAGATACGCAGTATTTT. Protein: CATNGRTGSTDTQYF. The chain employs TRBV27 and TRBJ2-3; D possibly corresponds to TRBD1 (8 bases). Trimming pared 10 bases from V and 0 bases from J, leaving 17 bases between. The CDR3 is made up of 15 amino acids. Germline CDR1 is MNHEY and CDR2 is SMNVEV (reference sequence).

This clone showed up just a few times. The V and J genes are TRBV7-2 and TRBJ1-1, with D unclear. Germline lookup yields CDR1 SGHTA and CDR2 FQGNSA. Trimming stripped 3 bases from V and 2 bases from J, with 10 bases between. The CDR3 sequence is 14 residues long. CDR3 bases: TGTGCCAGCAGCTTCCGATGGGGTAACACTGAAGCTTTCTTT. Translated: CASSFRWGNTEAFF.

CDR3 sequence: CASSRRLVLTDTQYF. Written as DNA, the CDR3 is TGCGCCAGCAGCCGCCGACTAGTTCTCACAGATACGCAGTATTTT. The chain couples TRBV4-3 to TRBJ2-3; D may be TRBD2 (6 bases). V was cut by 4 bases and J by 2 bases, with 13 bases left in between. The CDR3 totals 15 residues. Germline V gives CDR1 LGHNA, CDR2 YSLEER.

The V call is TRBV18, the J call TRBJ1-1, with D unresolved. V gave up 4 bases and J gave up 1 base, with 4 bases separating them. The CDR3 totals 12 residues. The V gene's germline CDR1 is KGHSH and CDR2 LQKENI. The CDR3 spells CASSLPNTEAFF. In DNA form, the CDR3 reads TGTGCCAGCTCACTTCCGAACACTGAAGCTTTCTTT.

The chain joins TRBV4-3 to TRBJ2-1; 11 positions agree with TRBD2. J lost 3 bases, V lost 0 bases, and 4 bases had no gene match. Germline CDR1 LGHNA, CDR2 YSLEER. The CDR3 sequence is 17 residues long. The CDR3 sequence: CASSQEAGTSGYNEQFF. CDR3 DNA: TGCGCCAGCAGCCAAGAAGCTGGGACTAGCGGCTACAATGAGCAGTTCTTC.